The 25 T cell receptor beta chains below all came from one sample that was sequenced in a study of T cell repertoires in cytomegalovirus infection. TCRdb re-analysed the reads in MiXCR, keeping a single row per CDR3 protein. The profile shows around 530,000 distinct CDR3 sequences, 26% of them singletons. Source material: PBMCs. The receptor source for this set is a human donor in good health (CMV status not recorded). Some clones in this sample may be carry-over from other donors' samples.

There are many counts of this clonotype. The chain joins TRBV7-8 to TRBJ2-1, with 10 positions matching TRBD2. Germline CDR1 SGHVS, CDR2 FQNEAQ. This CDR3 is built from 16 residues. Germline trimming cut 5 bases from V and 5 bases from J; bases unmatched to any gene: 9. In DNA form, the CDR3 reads TGTGCCAGCAGCAGAGCCTCTAGCGGGAGTCACAATGAGCAGTTCTTC. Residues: CASSRASSGSHNEQFF.

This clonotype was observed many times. The CDR3: CASSFFGSNQPQHF. CDR3 sequence (DNA): TGTGCCAGCAGCTTCTTCGGGAGCAATCAGCCCCAGCATTTT. This chain joins TRBV7-2 and TRBJ1-5; D gene ambiguous. The V end lost 3 bases, the J end lost 1 base, and 7 bases lay between the germline ends. Germline CDR1 reads SGHTA; CDR2 reads FQGNSA. This CDR3 is built from 14 residues.

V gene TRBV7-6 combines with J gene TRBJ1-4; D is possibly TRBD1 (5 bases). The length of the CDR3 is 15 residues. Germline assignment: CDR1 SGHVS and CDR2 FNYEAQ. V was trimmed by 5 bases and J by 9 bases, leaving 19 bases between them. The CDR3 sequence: CASSHVGRDGKKLFF. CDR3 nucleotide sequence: TGTGCCAGCAGCCACGTCGGGAGGGACGGAAAAAAACTGTTTTTT.

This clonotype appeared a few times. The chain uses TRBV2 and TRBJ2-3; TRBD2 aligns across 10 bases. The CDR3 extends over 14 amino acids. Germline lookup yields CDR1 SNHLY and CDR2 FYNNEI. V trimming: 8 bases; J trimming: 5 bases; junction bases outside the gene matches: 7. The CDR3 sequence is CASVVAGGRDTQYF. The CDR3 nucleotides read TGTGCCAGCGTAGTAGCGGGAGGAAGAGATACGCAGTATTTT.

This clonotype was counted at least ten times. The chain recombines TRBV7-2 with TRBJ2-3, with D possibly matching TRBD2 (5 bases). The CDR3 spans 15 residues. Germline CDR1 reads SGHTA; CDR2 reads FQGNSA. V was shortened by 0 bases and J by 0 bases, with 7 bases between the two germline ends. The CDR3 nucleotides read TGTGCCAGCAGCTTAGCAGCGGAGAGCACAGATACGCAGTATTTT. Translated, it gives CASSLAAESTDTQYF.

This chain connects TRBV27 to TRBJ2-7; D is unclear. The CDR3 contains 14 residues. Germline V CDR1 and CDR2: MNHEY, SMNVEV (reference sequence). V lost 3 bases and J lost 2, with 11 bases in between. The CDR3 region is CASSLQDGPYEQYF. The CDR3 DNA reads TGTGCCAGCAGTTTGCAGGACGGCCCCTACGAGCAGTACTTC.

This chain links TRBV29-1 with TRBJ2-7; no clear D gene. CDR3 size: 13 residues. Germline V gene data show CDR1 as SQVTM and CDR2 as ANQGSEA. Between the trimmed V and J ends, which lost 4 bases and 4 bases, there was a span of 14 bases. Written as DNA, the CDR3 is TGCAGCGTTGTAGGTCGCGGCAATTACGAGCAGTACTTC. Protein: CSVVGRGNYEQYF.

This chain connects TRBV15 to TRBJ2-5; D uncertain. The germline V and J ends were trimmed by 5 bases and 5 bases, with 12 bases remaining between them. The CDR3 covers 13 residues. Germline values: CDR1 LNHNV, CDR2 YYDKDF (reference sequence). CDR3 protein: CATSVQSPETQYF. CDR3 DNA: TGTGCCACCAGCGTCCAAAGCCCGGAGACCCAGTACTTC.

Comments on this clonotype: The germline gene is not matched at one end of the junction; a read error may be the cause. CDR3 sequence (DNA): TGCAGTTCTAGCGGGAGTTTCGCCTCCTACAATGAGCAGTTCTTC. Translated: CSSSGSFASYNEQFF. This chain joins TRBV20-1 and TRBJ2-1, with TRBD2 matching 10 bases. In germline, CDR1 is DFQATT, CDR2 SNEGSKA (reference sequence). This CDR3 has 15 residues.

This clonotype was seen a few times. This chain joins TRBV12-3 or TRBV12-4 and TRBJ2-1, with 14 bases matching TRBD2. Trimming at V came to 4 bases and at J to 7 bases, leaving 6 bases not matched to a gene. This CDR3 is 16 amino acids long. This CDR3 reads CASSSRRTSGRNEQFF. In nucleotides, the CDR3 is TGTGCCAGCAGTTCACGTCGGACTAGCGGGAGGAATGAGCAGTTCTTC.

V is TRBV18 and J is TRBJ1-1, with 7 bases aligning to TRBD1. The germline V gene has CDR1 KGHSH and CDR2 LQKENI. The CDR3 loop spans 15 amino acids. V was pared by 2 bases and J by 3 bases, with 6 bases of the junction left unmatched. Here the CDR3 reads CASSPLTGSDTEAFF. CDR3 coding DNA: TGTGCCAGCTCACCATTGACAGGGTCGGACACTGAAGCTTTCTTT.

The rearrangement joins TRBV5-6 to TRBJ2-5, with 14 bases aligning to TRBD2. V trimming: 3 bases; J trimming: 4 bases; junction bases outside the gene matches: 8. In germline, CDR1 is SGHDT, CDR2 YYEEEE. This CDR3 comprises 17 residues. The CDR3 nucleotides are TGTGCCAGCAGCTCGGGGACTAGCGGGAGAATGGGAGAGACCCAGTACTTC. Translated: CASSSGTSGRMGETQYF.

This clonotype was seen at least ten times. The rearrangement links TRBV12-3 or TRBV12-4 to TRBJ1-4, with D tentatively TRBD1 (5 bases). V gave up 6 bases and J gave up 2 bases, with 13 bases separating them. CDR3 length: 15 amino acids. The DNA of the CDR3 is TGTGCCAGCAGCCTCGCCGGGGCCACTAATGAAAAACTGTTTTTT. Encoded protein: CASSLAGATNEKLFF.

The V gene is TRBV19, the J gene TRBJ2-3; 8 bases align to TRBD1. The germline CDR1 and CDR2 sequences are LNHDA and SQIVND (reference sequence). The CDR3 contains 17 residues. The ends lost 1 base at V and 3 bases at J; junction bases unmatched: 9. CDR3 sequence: CASSIVGTGPITDTQYF. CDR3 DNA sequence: TGTGCCAGTAGTATAGTGGGGACAGGACCGATTACAGATACGCAGTATTTT.

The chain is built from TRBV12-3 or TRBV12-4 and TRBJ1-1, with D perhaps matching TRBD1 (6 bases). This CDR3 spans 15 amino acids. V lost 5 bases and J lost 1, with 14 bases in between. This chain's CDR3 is CASSILTGPNTEAFF. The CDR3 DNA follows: TGTGCCAGCAGTATACTTACAGGGCCGAACACTGAAGCTTTCTTT.

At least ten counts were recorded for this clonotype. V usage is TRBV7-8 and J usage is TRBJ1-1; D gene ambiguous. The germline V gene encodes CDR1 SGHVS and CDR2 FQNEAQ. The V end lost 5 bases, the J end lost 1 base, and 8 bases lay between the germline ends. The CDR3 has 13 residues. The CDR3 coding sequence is TGTGCCAGCAGCCCTTATAAGAACACTGAAGCTTTCTTT. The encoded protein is CASSPYKNTEAFF. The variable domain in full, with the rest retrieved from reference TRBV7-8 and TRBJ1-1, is GAGVSQSPRYKVAKRGQDVALRCDPISGHVSLFWYQQALGQGPEFLTYFQNEAQLDKSGLPSDRFFAERPEGSVSTLKIQRTQQEDSAVYLCASSPYKNTEAFFGQGTRLTVV.

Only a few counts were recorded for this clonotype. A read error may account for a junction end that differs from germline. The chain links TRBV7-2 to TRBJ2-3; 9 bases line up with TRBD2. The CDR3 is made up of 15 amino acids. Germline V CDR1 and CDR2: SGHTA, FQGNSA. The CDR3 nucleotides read TGTGCCAGCAGCCCCTATAGGCTAGCGGGGACGCTTCTACATTTT. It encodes CASSPYRLAGTLLHF.

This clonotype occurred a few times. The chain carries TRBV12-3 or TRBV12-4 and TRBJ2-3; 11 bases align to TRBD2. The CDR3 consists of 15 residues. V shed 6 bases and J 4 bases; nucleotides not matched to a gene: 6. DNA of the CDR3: TGTGCCAGCAGCTCATATAGCGGGAGGGCAGATACGCAGTATTTT. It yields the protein CASSSYSGRADTQYF.

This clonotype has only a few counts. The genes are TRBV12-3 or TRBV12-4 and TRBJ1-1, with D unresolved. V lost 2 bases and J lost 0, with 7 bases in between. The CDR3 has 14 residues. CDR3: CASSLLNMNTEAFF. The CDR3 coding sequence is TGTGCCAGCAGTTTACTAAACATGAACACTGAAGCTTTCTTT.

The CDR3 loop reads CASSPVLAGSYEQYV. The CDR3 DNA sequence: TGTGCCAGCAGCCCTGTGCTAGCCGGCTCCTACGAGCAGTACGTC. The chain couples TRBV27 to TRBJ2-7, with D maybe TRBD2 (5 bases). The germline V and J ends were trimmed by 6 bases and 0 bases, with 15 bases remaining between them. The CDR3 sequence is 15 residues long. CDR1 MNHEY and CDR2 SMNVEV come from the germline V gene (reference sequence).

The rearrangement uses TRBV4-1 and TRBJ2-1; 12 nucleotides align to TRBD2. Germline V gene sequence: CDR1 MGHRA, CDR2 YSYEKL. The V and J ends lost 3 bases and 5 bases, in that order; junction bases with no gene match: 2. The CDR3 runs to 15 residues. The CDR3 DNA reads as TGCGCCAGCAGCCAGCCTAGCGGGAGGGACAATGAGCAGTTCTTC. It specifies CASSQPSGRDNEQFF.

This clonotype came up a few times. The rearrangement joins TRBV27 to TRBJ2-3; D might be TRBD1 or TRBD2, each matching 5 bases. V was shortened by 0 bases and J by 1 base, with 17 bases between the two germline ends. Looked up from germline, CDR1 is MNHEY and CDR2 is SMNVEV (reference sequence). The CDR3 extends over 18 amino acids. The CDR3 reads CASSLSIMGPPRTDTQYF. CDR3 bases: TGTGCCAGCAGTTTATCGATAATGGGACCTCCCCGCACAGATACGCAGTATTTT.

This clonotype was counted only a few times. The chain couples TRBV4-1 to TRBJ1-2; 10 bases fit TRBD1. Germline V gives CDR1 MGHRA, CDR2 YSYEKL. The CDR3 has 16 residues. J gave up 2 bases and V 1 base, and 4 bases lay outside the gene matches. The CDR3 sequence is CASSQVGQGSNYGYTF. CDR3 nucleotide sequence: TGCGCCAGCAGCCAAGTGGGACAGGGGTCCAACTATGGCTACACCTTC.

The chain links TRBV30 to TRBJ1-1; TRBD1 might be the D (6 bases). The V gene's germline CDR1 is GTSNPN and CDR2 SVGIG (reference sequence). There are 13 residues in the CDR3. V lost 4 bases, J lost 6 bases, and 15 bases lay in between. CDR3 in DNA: TGTGCCTGGAAATCAGGGGTTCACCCTGAAGCTTTCTTT. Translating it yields CAWKSGVHPEAFF.

The CDR3 sequence is CASSTGFHQPQHF. As DNA, the CDR3 is TGTGCCAGTAGTACAGGGTTCCATCAGCCCCAGCATTTT. The chain joins TRBV19 to TRBJ1-5, with D possibly being TRBD1 (5 bases). CDR3 length: 13 residues. In germline, CDR1 is LNHDA, CDR2 SQIVND (reference sequence). V dropped 4 bases and J dropped 5 bases, with 9 bases sitting between them.